This T cell receptor (beta chain) was identified in a study of T cell responses to AZD1222 COVID-19 vaccine. The study, taken as a whole, reports: The donor cohort was predominantly white British with a female majority, and clonal diversity may have been underestimated. Repertoire samples came only from after the peak T cell response. Spike-specific TCR breadth and depth rose after two AZD1222 doses. Regions left unmutated in variants are reportedly the target of nearly half of spike-specific TCRs.

Concerning this clone: The antigen remains undetermined.

V lost 6 bases to trimming and J lost 5 bases; unmatched junction nucleotides: 11. Germline CDR1 reads MNHEY; CDR2 reads SVGEGT. The CDR3 runs to 16 residues. Produced via immunoSEQ multiplex PCR; TCRdb's table is partial and in-frame only. The repertoire holds 150,000 to 200,000 clones, with 92% as singletons. The chain links TRBV6-2 or TRBV6-3 to TRBJ1-2; 11 positions agree with TRBD1. Sequencing was performed on peripheral blood, taken 28 days after the second AZD1222 dose. This TCR derives from an adult who received the AZD1222 COVID-19 vaccine. The CDR3 bases are TGTGCCAGCAGCCTACCGGGACAGGGGGTGGGGTATGGCTACACCTTC. Its protein is CASSLPGQGVGYGYTF.